These 12 T cell receptor beta chains share one sample of origin, sequenced in a study of shared T cell receptors in the human thymus (dated by TCRdb to the early 2020s). Library construction relied on the immunoSEQ multiplex PCR assay. TCRdb took this table from immuneACCESS and kept in-frame rearrangements with V and J called. Such tables lack part of the clones; where checked against another copy, unresolved V genes explain under half of the gap, and the rest is unexplained. The table for this sample lists 500,000 to 750,000 clones; 85% to 90% of them were counted only once. 0.0095% to 0.013% of the sample is taken by the ten largest. The sample was also reused in another study, on human thymus T cells.

The material sequenced was thymocytes. Receptor source: a boy under two years old with a congenital heart defect. Donor details come from another sample of the same person, matched by shared clones.

The gene calls are TRBV7-9 and TRBJ1-2; unclear D gene. CDR3 length: 13 residues. Germline CDR1 reads SEHNR; CDR2 reads FQNEAQ (reference sequence). V was trimmed by 2 bases and J by 5 bases, leaving 9 bases between them. CDR3 sequence reads: CASSLTPRYGYTF. The CDR3 nucleotides are TGTGCCAGCAGCTTAACCCCTCGGTATGGCTACACCTTC. Full variable domain (rest looked up from reference TRBV7-9 and TRBJ1-2): DTGVSQNPRHKITKRGQNVTFRCDPISEHNRLYWYRQTLGQGPEFLTYFQNEAQLEKSRLLSDRFSAERPKGSFSTLEIQRTEQGDSAMYLCASSLTPRYGYTFGSGTRLTVV.

The rearrangement uses TRBV6-1 and TRBJ2-7, with D hard to call. Germline CDR1 and CDR2: MNHNS and SASEGT. Trimming removed 6 bases at V and 0 bases at J, with 15 bases between. There are 15 residues in the CDR3. The CDR3 DNA reads TGTGCCAGCAGAAAGAAGCAGTCTAGCTCCTACGAGCAGTACTTC. It specifies CASRKKQSSSYEQYF.

V is TRBV19 and J is TRBJ2-1; possibly TRBD1 for D (5 bases). V was shortened by 7 bases and J by 7 bases, with 14 bases between the two germline ends. This CDR3 is 13 amino acids long. Germline V gene sequence: CDR1 LNHDA, CDR2 SQIVND (reference sequence). The CDR3 region is CASTAGLGNEQFF. For the CDR3, the DNA is TGTGCCAGTACGGCAGGGTTAGGAAATGAGCAGTTCTTC.

This clone was recorded only once. V gene TRBV7-9 combines with J gene TRBJ2-4; 11 nucleotides align to TRBD1. The germline gives CDR1 SEHNR, CDR2 FQNEAQ (reference sequence). With V trimmed by 5 bases and J by 8 bases, 8 bases remained unmatched. The CDR3 consists of 15 residues. The CDR3 DNA follows: TGTGCCAGCAGCCGGACAGGGGGCGCCCCGGACATTCAGTACTTC. It encodes CASSRTGGAPDIQYF.

This rearrangement joins TRBV6-5 to TRBJ2-1, with 8 bases matching TRBD1. CDR1 is MNHEY, CDR2 SVGAGI, per germline. This CDR3 region has 14 residues. After removal of 6 bases from V and 4 bases from J, the junction contained 5 bases not matched to a gene. This CDR3 reads CASSHRGDYNEQFF. For the CDR3, the DNA is TGTGCCAGCAGCCACAGGGGGGATTACAATGAGCAGTTCTTC.

This clone was seen a single time. The chain joins TRBV5-6 to TRBJ2-7; 8 positions match TRBD2. This CDR3 contains 17 residues. V shed 1 base, J shed 3 bases, and the junction held 12 bases outside the gene matches. CDR1 is SGHDT and CDR2 is YYEEEE in the germline V gene. CDR3 protein: CASSLFLSGSGYYEQYF. The DNA of the CDR3 is TGTGCCAGCAGCTTGTTTCTCAGCGGGAGCGGATACTACGAGCAGTACTTC.

The chain recombines TRBV19 with TRBJ2-7; 12 positions match TRBD2. Trimming at V came to 1 base and at J to 1 base, leaving 11 bases not matched to a gene. The CDR3 is 19 amino acids. Looked up from germline, CDR1 is LNHDA and CDR2 is SQIVND (reference sequence). DNA of the CDR3: TGTGCCAGTAGTATAGTCCCCGGGACTAGCGGGTGGACTTCCTACGAGCAGTACTTC. It specifies CASSIVPGTSGWTSYEQYF.

V gene TRBV4-1 combines with J gene TRBJ2-1; 8 nucleotides line up with TRBD2. The V gene end was trimmed by 7 bases and the J gene end by 0 bases; junction bases not matched to a gene: 11. CDR3 size: 17 residues. Germline V lookup: CDR1 MGHRA, CDR2 YSYEKL. Here the CDR3 DNA reads TGCGCCAGCACTCTGTTGGGGCGGGAGGTCTCCTACAATGAGCAGTTCTTC. Residues: CASTLLGREVSYNEQFF.

V is TRBV27 and J is TRBJ2-7, with 15 positions matching TRBD2. This CDR3 is built from 16 residues. The trim removed 4 bases at V and 2 bases at J, leaving 3 bases unmatched. Looked up from germline, CDR1 is MNHEY and CDR2 is SMNVEV (reference sequence). The CDR3 DNA reads TGTGCCAGCAGTTCGGGACTAGCGGGAGGCACCTACGAGCAGTACTTC. It yields the protein CASSSGLAGGTYEQYF.

V usage is TRBV4-1 and J usage is TRBJ2-7, with TRBD2 matching 9 bases. Germline CDR1 MGHRA, CDR2 YSYEKL. The CDR3 extends over 16 amino acids. Losses at the gene ends were 3 bases for V and 2 bases for J; bases not matched to a gene: 8. In DNA, the CDR3 is TGCGCCAGCAGCCACCCTGATAGCGGGAGCACCTACGAGCAGTACTTC. It codes for CASSHPDSGSTYEQYF.

This clone was counted once. The chain uses TRBV28 and TRBJ1-1, with TRBD1 matching over 8 bases. CDR1 is MDHEN, CDR2 SYDVKM, per germline. J was trimmed by 4 bases and V by 5 bases; bases with no gene match: 9. The CDR3 contains 15 residues. The DNA for the CDR3 is TGTGCCAGCAGTCCCCCAGGGGGCGGTTTCACTGAAGCTTTCTTT. Its protein product is CASSPPGGGFTEAFF.

Only one count was recorded for this clone. The chain carries TRBV6-5 and TRBJ2-5; TRBD2 matches at 8 bases. V lost 10 bases to trimming and J lost 2 bases; unmatched junction nucleotides: 6. The CDR3 has 13 amino acids. Germline V gene sequence: CDR1 MNHEY, CDR2 SVGAGI. The CDR3 nucleotides read TGTGCCACCGGGAGGGTTGAACAAGAGACCCAGTACTTC. It encodes CATGRVEQETQYF.